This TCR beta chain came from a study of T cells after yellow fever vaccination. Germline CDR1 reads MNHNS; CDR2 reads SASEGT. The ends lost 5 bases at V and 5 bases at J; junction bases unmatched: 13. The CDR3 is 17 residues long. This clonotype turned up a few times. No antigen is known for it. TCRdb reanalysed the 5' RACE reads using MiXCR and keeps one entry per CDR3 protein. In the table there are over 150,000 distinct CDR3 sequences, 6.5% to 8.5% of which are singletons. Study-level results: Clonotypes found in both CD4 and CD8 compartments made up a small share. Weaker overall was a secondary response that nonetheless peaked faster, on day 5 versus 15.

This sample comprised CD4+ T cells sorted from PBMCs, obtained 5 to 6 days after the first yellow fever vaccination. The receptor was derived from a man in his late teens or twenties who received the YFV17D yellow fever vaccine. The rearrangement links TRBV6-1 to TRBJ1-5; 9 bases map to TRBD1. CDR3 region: CASSKPDRGAPYQPQHF. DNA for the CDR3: TGTGCCAGCAGTAAACCTGACAGGGGGGCTCCCTATCAGCCCCAGCATTTT.